A selection of T cell receptor beta chains follows, all from one sample in a study of identical twins. TCRdb used MiXCR to reprocess the 5' RACE reads, holding one entry per CDR3 protein. The table records hundreds of thousands of distinct CDR3 sequences, around 21% of them present only once. In addition, the sample was reused for a study of T cells expressing NK-cell markers.

Material: PBMCs. The receptors originated from a woman aged 18 to 35 in good health. The CDR3 runs from the conserved cysteine through the conserved F or W. The D gene is left open where the match is weak. The size of a clone is reported for some rows only, either as once, few or many, or as a class for expanded clones.

d_call	v_call	clone_size	cdr3_length	j_call	cdr3_aa	cdr3_nt
TRBD1	TRBV2	few	13	TRBJ2-1	CASTDRYYNEQFF	TGTGCCAGCACGGACAGGTACTACAATGAGCAGTTCTTC
TRBD2	TRBV6-1	NA	14	TRBJ2-7	CASSESLAAPKQYF	TGTGCCAGCAGTGAAAGTCTAGCGGCCCCCAAGCAGTACTTC
NA	TRBV15	NA	14	TRBJ2-7	CATSSNSRAGEQYF	TGTGCCACCAGCAGCAATTCAAGGGCTGGGGAGCAGTACTTC
TRBD2	TRBV20-1	few	15	TRBJ2-2	CSASNSGGHTGELFF	TGCAGTGCTTCCAATAGCGGGGGCCACACCGGGGAGCTGTTTTTT
NA	TRBV5-5	NA	14	TRBJ2-1	CAMGLGAGRNEQFF	TGTGCCATGGGCCTTGGAGCAGGGCGGAATGAGCAGTTCTTC
TRBD2	TRBV6-6	many	13	TRBJ2-3	CAITSGYTDTQYF	TGTGCCATAACTAGCGGATACACAGATACGCAGTATTTT
NA	TRBV9	few	13	TRBJ1-3	CASRGRTGNTIYF	TGTGCCAGCAGGGGACGGACCGGAAACACCATATATTTT
NA	TRBV11-3	NA	14	TRBJ2-2	CASSLGREAGELFF	TGTGCCAGCAGCTTAGGAAGGGAGGCCGGGGAGCTGTTTTTT
NA	TRBV20-1	NA	14	TRBJ2-7	CSARGAKSSYEQYF	TGCAGTGCTCGGGGCGCAAAGAGCTCCTACGAGCAGTACTTC
NA	TRBV20-1	many	14	TRBJ2-6	CSATGTSGANVLTF	TGCAGTGCTACCGGGACCTCTGGGGCCAACGTCCTGACTTTC
TRBD1	TRBV4-1	few	15	TRBJ2-5	CASSQGDRIKETQYF	TGCGCCAGCAGCCAAGGGGACAGAATAAAAGAGACCCAGTACTTC
TRBD2	TRBV6-1	few	15	TRBJ2-1	CASRQSSGSHNEQFF	TGTGCCAGCAGACAATCTAGCGGGTCCCACAATGAGCAGTTCTTC
TRBD1	TRBV6-1	NA	13	TRBJ1-1	CASMRQGAAEAFF	TGTGCCAGCATGAGACAGGGGGCGGCTGAAGCTTTCTTT
NA	TRBV5-1	NA	14	TRBJ1-1	CASSWGRPNTEAFF	TGCGCCAGCAGCTGGGGCAGACCGAACACTGAAGCTTTCTTT
NA	TRBV6-1	NA	16	TRBJ2-7	CASIQDGVGFGYEQYF	TGTGCCAGCATTCAGGACGGTGTGGGTTTTGGGTACGAGCAGTACTTC
NA	TRBV12-3/TRBV12-4	once	13	TRBJ2-4	CASSLTARNIQYF	TGTGCCAGCAGTTTGACAGCCCGGAACATTCAGTACTTC
NA	TRBV2	few	12	TRBJ2-7	CASKSSSYEQYF	TGTGCCAGCAAGTCTAGCTCCTACGAGCAGTACTTC
NA	TRBV4-2	NA	16	TRBJ2-7	CASSQDLSQAVGEQYF	TGTGCCAGCAGCCAAGATCTCAGTCAGGCAGTCGGCGAGCAGTACTTC
TRBD2	TRBV4-3	NA	18	TRBJ2-1	CASSQARFVAGGPGEQFF	TGCGCCAGCAGCCAAGCTCGTTTCGTAGCGGGAGGGCCTGGTGAGCAGTTCTTC
TRBD1	TRBV12-3/TRBV12-4	NA	15	TRBJ2-7	CASSWDSPFLYEQYF	TGTGCCAGCAGTTGGGACAGTCCATTTCTCTACGAGCAGTACTTC
TRBD2	TRBV7-2	few	16	TRBJ2-5	CASSIRAGGPVETQYF	TGTGCCAGCAGCATACGAGCGGGAGGGCCGGTAGAGACCCAGTACTTC
TRBD2	TRBV10-3	NA	17	TRBJ2-3	CAISGTSGRIGADTQYF	TGTGCCATCAGTGGGACTAGCGGGAGGATCGGGGCAGATACGCAGTATTTT
TRBD2	TRBV29-1	many	12	TRBJ2-1	CSQSSGSDEQFF	TGCAGCCAATCTAGCGGGAGCGATGAGCAGTTCTTC
NA	TRBV3-1	NA	16	TRBJ2-1	CASSQGIGSSTNEQFF	TGTGCCAGCAGCCAAGGGATCGGGTCTTCAACCAATGAGCAGTTCTTC
TRBD1	TRBV7-9	NA	16	TRBJ2-5	CASSLAQQGAGETQYF	TGTGCCAGCAGCTTAGCCCAACAGGGGGCAGGAGAGACCCAGTACTTC
NA	TRBV12-3/TRBV12-4	few	12	TRBJ2-7	CASSFSKDEQYF	TGTGCCAGCAGTTTCAGTAAGGACGAGCAGTACTTC